The present T cell receptor (beta chain) was sequenced within a study of CD8 T cells in ankylosing spondylitis. Findings of the study overall: The authors found the disease-linked clones to be CD8+ and relatively rare in peripheral blood.

This clonotype has just a few counts. What it recognizes is unknown. TCRdb ran MiXCR on the 5' RACE reads and lists one entry per CDR3 protein. The table lists around 150,000 distinct CDR3 sequences, 18% of them singletons. V was cut by 5 bases and J by 3 bases, with 8 bases left in between. Looked up from germline, CDR1 is MNHEY and CDR2 is SMNVEV (reference sequence). The CDR3 spans 13 residues. The sequence derives from a male donor with ankylosing spondylitis or in good health (not recorded which). The sample taken for sequencing was blood, either unsorted or a sorted T cell fraction (not recorded which). V is TRBV27 and J is TRBJ1-3; D not certain. The CDR3 spells CASSRLDGNTIYF. DNA for the CDR3: TGTGCCAGCAGTCGGTTAGATGGAAACACCATATATTTT.